These 5 T cell receptor beta chains share one sample of origin, sequenced in a study of blood T cell repertoires in COVID-19. Profiling relied on immunoSEQ multiplex PCR, and the TCRdb table lists in-frame clones only, not all of them. The sample contains about 400,000 clones, roughly 89% of which appear only once. The sample consisted of PBMCs or T cells enriched from blood (not recorded which). The receptors were gathered from a woman aged 25 to 39 who had recovered from COVID-19.

The chain couples TRBV11-2 to TRBJ2-1; 10 bases align to TRBD2. With 1 base clipped from V and 6 bases from J, the junction kept 12 bases outside the gene matches. The CDR3 totals 18 residues. Per germline, CDR1 SGHAT and CDR2 FQNNGV. DNA for the CDR3: TGTGCCAGCAGCTTAGCAGCGGGAGGGCCGGGGTTGGCCAATGAGCAGTTCTTC. As protein: CASSLAAGGPGLANEQFF.

The chain employs TRBV3-1 (or the pseudogene TRBV3-2) and TRBJ1-4; TRBD1 is a possible D gene (6 bases). The V end lost 1 base, the J end lost 0 bases, and 9 bases lay between the germline ends. Germline V gene lookup returns CDR1 LGHDT and CDR2 YNNKEL (reference sequence). The CDR3 is made up of 16 amino acids. The CDR3 is CASSQGRTATNEKLFF. In DNA, the CDR3 is TGTGCCAGCAGCCAAGGTCGGACAGCAACTAATGAAAAACTGTTTTTT.

This chain uses TRBV28 with TRBJ2-1; TRBD1 matches at 7 bases. Germline loops: CDR1 MDHEN, CDR2 SYDVKM. The junction had 10 bases not matched to a gene; V was cut back by 6 bases and J by 2 bases. CDR3 length equals 16 residues. For the CDR3, the DNA is TGTGCCAGCAGCCTCCCGCCGGGACAGACCTACAATGAGCAGTTCTTC. The encoded protein is CASSLPPGQTYNEQFF.

The V and J genes are TRBV30 and TRBJ1-1, with D uncertain. Trimming stripped 5 bases from V and 8 bases from J, with 12 bases between. CDR3 length: 11 amino acids. Germline V gives CDR1 GTSNPN, CDR2 SVGIG (reference sequence). The CDR3 sequence is CAWWRDIEAFF. CDR3 nucleotides: TGTGCCTGGTGGAGAGATATCGAAGCTTTCTTT. Complete variable domain (other parts from reference TRBV30 and TRBJ1-1): SQTIHQWPATLVQPVGSPLSLECTVEGTSNPNLYWYRQAAGRGLQLLFYSVGIGQISSEVPQNLSASRPQDRQFILSSKKLLLSDSGFYLCAWWRDIEAFFGQGTRLTVV.

The chain recombines TRBV5-1 with TRBJ1-1, with a tentative D call TRBD1 (6 bases). The V gene's germline CDR1 is SGHRS and CDR2 YFSETQ. This CDR3 has 16 amino acids. Trimming cost V 1 base and J 1 base, with 14 bases left between them. CDR3 amino acids: CASSLIPRGRNTEAFF. CDR3 DNA: TGCGCCAGCAGCTTGATCCCGCGGGGGCGGAACACTGAAGCTTTCTTT.